This T cell receptor (beta chain) was observed in a study of blood T cell repertoires in COVID-19. As for the study in general: PBMCs, B-cell-depleted T cells, or T cells provided the cDNA or gDNA that made up the material.

Original handling: Estimation of nucleated cell counts relied on the amplification of reference gene primers. The repertoire was sequenced with immunoSEQ multiplex PCR; TCRdb's copy has only in-frame clones and lacks some. The DNA gave D and trimming, while V, J and clone size come from that table. The profile covers around 300,000 clones, with roughly 86% appearing a single time and approximately 2% taken by the ten largest. The CDR3 length is 11 residues. Germline CDR1 is SGHDT and CDR2 is YYEEEE. V was trimmed by 3 bases and J by 9 bases, leaving 9 bases between them. Sequenced material: peripheral blood. The chain couples TRBV5-6 to TRBJ1-2; D gene uncertain. The TCR sequence derives from a woman aged 25 to 39 who had recovered from COVID-19. In DNA form, the CDR3 reads TGTGCCAGCAGCTACCAGGAACGCTACACCTTC. It yields the protein CASSYQERYTF. The variable domain in full, with the rest retrieved from reference TRBV5-6 and TRBJ1-2, is DAGVTQSPTHLIKTRGQQVTLRCSPKSGHDTVSWYQQALGQGPQFIFQYYEEEERQRGNFPDRFSGHQFPNYSSELNVNALLLGDSALYLCASSYQERYTFGSGTRLTVV.